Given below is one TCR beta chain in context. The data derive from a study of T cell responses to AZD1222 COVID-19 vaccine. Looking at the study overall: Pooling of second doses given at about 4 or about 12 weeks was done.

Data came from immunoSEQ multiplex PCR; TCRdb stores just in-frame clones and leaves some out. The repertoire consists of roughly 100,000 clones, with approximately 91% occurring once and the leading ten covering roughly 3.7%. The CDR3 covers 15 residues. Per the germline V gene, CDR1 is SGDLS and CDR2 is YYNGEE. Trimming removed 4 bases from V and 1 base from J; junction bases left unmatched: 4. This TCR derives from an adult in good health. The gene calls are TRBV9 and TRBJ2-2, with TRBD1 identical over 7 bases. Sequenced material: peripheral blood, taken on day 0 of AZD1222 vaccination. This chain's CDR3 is CASSPTGLNTGELFF. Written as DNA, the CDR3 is TGTGCCAGCAGCCCGACAGGGTTGAACACCGGGGAGCTGTTTTTT.